This entry lists 23 T cell receptor beta chains sequenced from one sample in a study of OX40 agonist ivuxolimab in advanced cancers. TCRdb's copy holds only in-frame clones and misses some; the assay was immunoSEQ multiplex PCR. This table has about 82,000 clones, roughly 84% appearing once. This specimen consisted of CD4+ or CD8+ T cells sorted from blood, obtained in a trial of the OX40 agonist ivuxolimab. The receptors shown here come from an adult with an advanced solid tumor such as melanoma, head and neck, liver or kidney cancer.

V usage is TRBV7-3 and J usage is TRBJ2-3, with 12 bases lining up with TRBD2. Losses at the gene ends were 4 bases for V and 8 bases for J; bases not matched to a gene: 4. The CDR3 length is 14 residues. Per the germline V gene, CDR1 is SGHTA and CDR2 is FQGTGA. CDR3 protein: CASSSGLAGSTQYF. The CDR3 bases are TGTGCCAGCAGCTCGGGACTAGCGGGTAGTACGCAGTATTTT.

For this clone: An end of the junction differs from the germline gene, which may be a read error. This chain links TRBV7-7 with TRBJ2-3, with TRBD2 matching 8 bases. The CDR3 has 15 amino acids. Germline V CDR1 and CDR2: SSHAT, FNYEAQ (reference sequence). The CDR3 region is CASSLAGRAPDTQYF. The DNA for the CDR3 is TGTGCTAGCAGCTTAGCCGGGAGGGCGCCAGATACGCAGTATTTT.

This clone was counted between two and nine times. This chain joins TRBV11-3 and TRBJ1-6; D gene ambiguous. V was shortened by 1 base and J by 6 bases, with 7 bases between the two germline ends. The CDR3 sequence is 14 residues long. Germline assignment: CDR1 SGHNT and CDR2 YENEEA. The CDR3 DNA reads TGTGCCAGCAGCTTAGGGGCGACTAATTCACCCCTCCACTTT. Translating it yields CASSLGATNSPLHF.

V usage is TRBV5-1 and J usage is TRBJ2-7; maybe TRBD1 (5 bases). CDR1 SGHRS and CDR2 YFSETQ come from the germline V gene. The V end was cut by 2 bases, the J end by 1 base, with 10 bases between. The CDR3 is 14 residues long. The CDR3 here is CASSFSAGSYEQYF. The CDR3 DNA sequence: TGCGCCAGCAGCTTCTCCGCAGGGTCCTACGAGCAGTACTTC.

This chain uses TRBV14 with TRBJ1-4; D ambiguous. This CDR3 is 12 amino acids long. V was shortened by 1 base and J by 8 bases, with 5 bases between the two germline ends. Germline V lookup: CDR1 SGHDN, CDR2 FVKESK. This chain's CDR3 is CASSQGEEKLFF. The CDR3 DNA reads TGTGCCAGCAGCCAAGGGGAGGAAAAACTGTTTTTT. The full variable domain, in which reference TRBV14 and TRBJ1-4 provide the parts outside the CDR3, is EAGVTQFPSHSVIEKGQTVTLRCDPISGHDNLYWYRRVMGKEIKFLLHFVKESKQDESGMPNNRFLAERTGGTYSTLKVQPAELEDSGVYFCASSQGEEKLFFGSGTQLSVL.

The rearrangement joins TRBV9 to TRBJ2-1, with a weak D call TRBD2 (6 bases). The germline V gene encodes CDR1 SGDLS and CDR2 YYNGEE. V shed 7 bases and J shed 3 bases, with 11 bases lying between them. CDR3 length: 13 amino acids. The CDR3 spells CASSRLVYNEQFF. The CDR3 nucleotides are TGTGCCAGCTCCAGACTAGTCTACAATGAGCAGTTCTTC.

The count of this clone is one. The CDR3 loop reads CASTLGFRSYEQYF. DNA for the CDR3: TGTGCCAGCACCCTAGGGTTTCGGTCTTACGAGCAGTACTTC. The rearrangement uses TRBV7-2 and TRBJ2-7; the D is unclear. Germline CDR1 reads SGHTA; CDR2 reads FQGNSA. This CDR3 region has 14 residues. Trimming removed 7 bases from V and 4 bases from J, with 17 bases in between.

The chain carries TRBV5-1 and TRBJ2-6, with 9 bases lining up with TRBD1. This CDR3 region has 17 residues. V trimming: 4 bases; J trimming: 3 bases; junction bases outside the gene matches: 8. Germline V gene lookup returns CDR1 SGHRS and CDR2 YFSETQ. The CDR3 sequence: CASSPRRDRVGANVLTF. The CDR3 bases are TGCGCCAGCAGCCCTCGCCGGGACAGGGTTGGGGCCAACGTCCTGACTTTC.

Remarks on this clone: Other nucleotide sequences in the sample specify the same CDR3. The rearrangement joins TRBV29-1 to TRBJ1-5; 7 bases agree with TRBD1. The CDR3 totals 13 residues. Germline V CDR1 and CDR2: SQVTM, ANQGSEA. With 6 bases clipped from V and 2 bases from J, the junction kept 4 bases outside the gene matches. The CDR3 DNA follows: TGCAGCGTGGGAGGGGGCGGCAATCAGCCCCAGCATTTT. Encoded protein: CSVGGGGNQPQHF.

This sequence joins TRBV12-5 and TRBJ1-5; D is ambiguous. Between the trimmed V and J ends, which lost 7 bases and 2 bases, there was a span of 9 bases. The CDR3 covers 13 residues. The germline CDR1 and CDR2 sequences are LGHNT and FRNRAP. CDR3: CASAHSGNQPQHF. The DNA for the CDR3 is TGTGCTAGTGCCCACTCTGGCAATCAGCCCCAGCATTTT.

CDR3 protein: CASSPRDRRNTGELFF. The CDR3 nucleotides read TGTGCCAGTAGTCCTCGGGACAGAAGGAACACCGGGGAGCTGTTTTTT. V and J are TRBV19 and TRBJ2-2; TRBD1 matches at 7 bases. This CDR3 region has 16 residues. The V gene's germline CDR1 is LNHDA and CDR2 SQIVND (reference sequence). After removal of 5 bases from V and 1 base from J, the junction contained 7 bases not matched to a gene.

The chain uses TRBV6-5 and TRBJ1-2; D gene ambiguous. The CDR3 covers 14 residues. The V gene lost 2 bases and the J gene lost 7 bases, with 14 bases spanning the gap. Per the germline V gene, CDR1 is MNHEY and CDR2 is SVGAGI. The CDR3 here is CASSYLKPGVGYTF. The DNA of the CDR3 is TGTGCCAGCAGTTACCTCAAACCTGGGGTTGGCTACACCTTC.

The chain combines TRBV9 with TRBJ2-2; 7 positions agree with TRBD2. This CDR3 region has 16 residues. The V gene's germline CDR1 is SGDLS and CDR2 YYNGEE. The junction had 9 bases not matched to a gene; V was cut back by 2 bases and J by 5 bases. Here the CDR3 reads CASSVTSGIETGELFF. The DNA for the CDR3 is TGTGCCAGCAGCGTTACCAGCGGGATCGAGACCGGGGAGCTGTTTTTT.

The chain employs TRBV19 and TRBJ1-5, with TRBD1 matching 9 bases. The V gene end was trimmed by 5 bases and the J gene end by 7 bases; junction bases not matched to a gene: 9. The V gene's germline CDR1 is LNHDA and CDR2 SQIVND (reference sequence). The CDR3 has 15 residues. DNA for the CDR3: TGTGCCAGTAGTGCCCCGGGACAGGGAGGACAGCCCCAGCATTTT. Translation: CASSAPGQGGQPQHF.

The CDR3 region is CASSLVGLAGYNEQFF. CDR3 sequence (DNA): TGTGCCAGCAGCCTTGTAGGACTAGCAGGCTACAATGAGCAGTTCTTC. The chain carries TRBV28 and TRBJ2-1; TRBD2 matches 8 bases. Germline V gene data show CDR1 as MDHEN and CDR2 as SYDVKM. After removal of 6 bases from V and 3 bases from J, the junction contained 10 bases not matched to a gene. CDR3 length equals 16 residues.

This chain uses TRBV20-1 with TRBJ1-2; TRBD1 agrees at 8 bases. CDR3 length equals 11 residues. The germline V gene encodes CDR1 DFQATT and CDR2 SNEGSKA (reference sequence). Trimming removed 6 bases from V and 5 bases from J; junction bases left unmatched: 2. The CDR3 protein is CSAGTGYGYTF. The CDR3 DNA is TGCAGTGCCGGGACAGGATATGGCTACACCTTC.

The CDR3 DNA sequence: TGTGCCAGCAGTTACTGGGATGGATCACCCCTCCACTTT. Translating it yields CASSYWDGSPLHF. The gene calls are TRBV6-5 and TRBJ1-6; D not resolved. The CDR3 spans 13 residues. Germline CDR1 reads MNHEY; CDR2 reads SVGAGI. Trimming stripped 1 base from V and 10 bases from J, with 8 bases between.

The chain links TRBV2 to TRBJ2-3, with D perhaps TRBD1 or TRBD2 (5 bases each). This CDR3 has 16 amino acids. Trimming cost V 0 bases and J 4 bases, with 14 bases left between them. Germline V gives CDR1 SNHLY, CDR2 FYNNEI. The CDR3 DNA reads as TGTGCCAGCAGTGAAGCGCTTAAGGGGAGAGCAGATACGCAGTATTTT. Translation: CASSEALKGRADTQYF.

This clone was detected once. The chain is built from TRBV6-5 and TRBJ2-7, with TRBD1 as a possible D gene (6 bases). CDR1 and CDR2 from the germline V gene are MNHEY and SVGAGI. V lost 0 bases, J lost 2 bases, and 11 bases lay in between. The CDR3 totals 15 residues. CDR3 region: CASSYSDSPTYEQYF. The CDR3 DNA is TGTGCCAGCAGTTACTCGGACAGTCCCACCTACGAGCAGTACTTC.

J is TRBJ1-3 and V is TRBV15; D not resolved. Germline V gives CDR1 LNHNV, CDR2 YYDKDF (reference sequence). V was shortened by 0 bases and J by 3 bases, with 9 bases between the two germline ends. The CDR3 has 15 amino acids. CDR3 sequence (DNA): TGTGCCACCAGCAGAGATCGGGCCCTTGGAAACACCATATATTTT. It yields the protein CATSRDRALGNTIYF.

The rearrangement uses TRBV5-4 and TRBJ2-3; TRBD2 might be the D (6 bases). V dropped 3 bases and J dropped 4 bases, with 9 bases sitting between them. The CDR3 is 13 amino acids. CDR1 and CDR2 (germline): SGHNT, YYREEE (reference sequence). The CDR3 spells CASSWRGADTQYF. CDR3 in DNA: TGTGCCAGCAGCTGGAGGGGAGCAGATACGCAGTATTTT.

This rearrangement joins TRBV5-6 to TRBJ1-2, with TRBD1 as a possible D gene (6 bases). V was pared by 2 bases and J by 8 bases, with 19 bases between. Germline CDR1 is SGHDT and CDR2 is YYEEEE. This CDR3 has 15 residues. The CDR3 DNA reads as TGTGCCAGCAGCTTTATAACAGGGATTAGACAAGGCTACACCTTC. Its translation: CASSFITGIRQGYTF.

This clone has just a few counts. The V call is TRBV5-1, the J call TRBJ2-1, with a weak D call TRBD2 (6 bases). CDR3 length: 17 residues. Deletions cut 1 base from V and 12 bases from J, with 26 bases between. Germline V CDR1 and CDR2: SGHRS, YFSETQ. The CDR3 coding sequence is TGCGCCAGCAGCTTGCGCCAACTAGCTCTGAGGGATGCAGGGCAGTTCTTC. Protein sequence: CASSLRQLALRDAGQFF.